This entry features one T cell receptor (beta chain) sequence. There is no known antigen for this receptor. No much larger clone exists at a distance of one base, and base qualities are not known. TCRbeta CDR3 regions were amplified from genomic DNA using the immunoSEQ Assay, a bias-controlled multiplex PCR. Per the original workflow: The number of nucleated cells in each sample was estimated from the amplification of reference gene primers within the assay. To quantify the absolute abundance of each unique TCRbeta CDR3 rearrangement, sequence reads were collapsed and filtered. For each sample, productive Simpson clonality was calculated as the square root of Simpson's diversity index over productive rearrangements. Here the immuneACCESS table is served through TCRdb, limited to in-frame sequences with V and J called. Missing clones are a known gap in these copies; in checked studies unresolved V genes cover under half, and the rest lacks a known reason. V and J calls and clone size come straight from that table; D and trimming were deduced from the DNA. For this sample there are about 270,000 clones; 70% to 90% appear just once. About 11% of the sample is in the top ten clones.

This entry is derived from a study of blood T cell repertoires in COVID-19 (dated by TCRdb to the early 2020s). Regarding the research as a whole: The collaborator samples originated in the United States, Italy and Spain and spanned the acute and convalescent phases of COVID-19. Samples were obtained from the ongoing ImmuneRACE study (first 160 participants) and from 1,000 to 1,500 subjects provided by 6 global collaborators. The material from the prospective study consisted of cDNA or gDNA derived from T cells, B-cell-depleted T cells, or PBMCs. HLA class I and class II types, where available, came from metadata supplied by the sample provider rather than from assay-based typing. Subjects who had been exposed to COVID-19, were actively infected with it, or had recovered from it provided the deeply sampled blood TCRbeta repertoires that made up the dataset. Nearly every sample came with metadata listing a de-identified subject ID, COVID-19 status, age in years and sex. The repertoires were made available in a free public database intended to serve as a resource for research on the immune response to SARS-CoV-2. General study outcomes and caveats: Clinical and demographic metadata were provided uncurated, with the amount varying by source and participant.

The germline V gene (reference sequence) gives CDR1 as LNHDA and CDR2 as SQIVND. The CDR3 spans 13 residues, from the cysteine through the phenylalanine. Only CDR3 DNA remains: 39 bases, in frame from the first base. At the junction V is shortened by 4 bases and J by 6 bases, with 9 bases in between. Collaborating institutions collected whole blood in K2EDTA tubes following their own protocols. For TCRbeta analysis, collaborators shipped samples as frozen whole blood, isolated PBMCs, or DNA extracted from either of those sample types. Here the chain combines TRBV19 and TRBJ2-2; the D gene cannot be resolved reliably. Sequenced sample: peripheral blood. The receptor was derived from a woman in her 70s with acute or convalescent COVID-19. The nucleotides are TGTGCCAGTAGTAAATTTCCGGCCGGGGAGCTGTTTTTT. Its translation reads: CASSKFPAGELFF.